The clone carrying this T cell receptor (beta chain) was seen repeatedly, ten times or more. Its antigen is undetermined. This may be a read error: a much more frequent sequence differs by one nucleotide. TCRdb recomputed calls from the multiplex PCR reads with MiXCR, one row per CDR3 protein. The data contain over 15,000 distinct CDR3 sequences, around 50% of them singletons. This sample was taken from a study of breast tumors, draining lymph nodes, adjacent tissues. General observations from the study: Luminal-like breast cancer showed significantly greater tumor-nontumor repertoire similarity than basal-like breast cancer did. The data were judged consistent with most tumor T cells coming from lymph node and expanding in tumor. Data only fit, rather than demonstrated, lymph node origin of most tumor T cells. Tumor repertoires ranked between lymph nodes and nontumor tissue in diversity, with V and J gene preferences.

V dropped 8 bases and J dropped 5; count of bases not matched to a gene: 10. Germline loops: CDR1 MNHNS, CDR2 SASEGT. The CDR3 has 14 amino acids. Sequencing was carried out using tumor-adjacent breast tissue. The chain recombines TRBV6-1 with TRBJ2-7, with 9 bases aligning to TRBD1. The source is a female donor with breast cancer. Some clones in this sample may be carry-over from other donors' samples. The CDR3: CASFPPGQGDEQYF. The CDR3 nucleotides read TGTGCCAGCTTCCCCCCGGGACAGGGTGACGAGCAGTACTTC.